These 22 T cell receptor beta chains came from one sample sequenced in a study of CD8 T cells in Susac syndrome. Random hexamers were used to reverse transcribe the RNA input (0.5 to 1 ug). MiXCR, run by TCRdb on the immunoSEQ multiplex PCR reads, gives a single entry per CDR3 protein. In the table there are about 120,000 distinct CDR3 sequences, just under 95% of which are singletons. Sequencing was carried out using CD8+ T cells from PBMCs. The source of these receptors is a human donor with Susac syndrome.

The chain joins TRBV20-1 to TRBJ2-3; 7 nucleotides agree with TRBD2. With V trimmed by 3 bases and J by 2 bases, 8 bases remained unmatched. This CDR3 contains 15 residues. Germline V lookup: CDR1 DFQATT, CDR2 SNEGSKA (reference sequence). The CDR3 region has the DNA TGCAGTGCTAGTTGGCTAGCGGACAACACAGATACGCAGTATTTT. This sequence encodes CSASWLADNTDTQYF.

The V gene is TRBV7-7, the J gene TRBJ2-5; the D is unclear. The V and J ends lost 2 bases and 1 base respectively, with 8 bases between them. Germline CDR1 is SSHAT and CDR2 is FNYEAQ (reference sequence). The CDR3 totals 14 residues. In nucleotides, the CDR3 is TGTGCCAGCAGCTTAAGTCCCGGCCAAGAGACCCAGTACTTC. Protein: CASSLSPGQETQYF.

The V call is TRBV18, the J call TRBJ2-7; D is uncertain. The length of the CDR3 is 17 residues. The germline CDR1 and CDR2 sequences are KGHSH and LQKENI. V was shortened by 3 bases and J by 4 bases, with 22 bases between the two germline ends. CDR3 amino acids: CASSPRTPGLTPYEQYF. The DNA of the CDR3 is TGTGCCAGCTCACCCCGTACTCCGGGCTTGACCCCATACGAGCAGTACTTC.

The chain has TRBV9 and TRBJ2-2; TRBD2 matches 10 bases. J lost 5 bases, V lost 5 bases, and 3 bases had no gene match. Germline V CDR1 and CDR2: SGDLS, YYNGEE. CDR3 length: 14 amino acids. The CDR3 reads CASRLAGRTGELFF. CDR3 bases: TGTGCCAGCAGACTAGCGGGGAGGACCGGGGAGCTGTTTTTT.

This chain links TRBV4-1 with TRBJ2-5; no clear D gene. V lost 1 base and J 7 bases, leaving 13 bases between the germline ends. Germline assignment: CDR1 MGHRA and CDR2 YSYEKL. The CDR3 is 14 residues long. The CDR3 coding sequence is TGCGCCAGCAGCCAAGTCTCGGCCTCGAGGACCCAGTACTTC. Protein product: CASSQVSASRTQYF.

The J gene is TRBJ2-5, the V gene TRBV5-1; D might be TRBD2 (6 bases). V lost 5 bases, J lost 1 base, and 15 bases lay in between. Germline CDR1 is SGHRS and CDR2 is YFSETQ. CDR3 size: 15 residues. CDR3 nucleotides: TGCGCCAGCAGACTGTTAGCGGAGCGCCAAGAGACCCAGTACTTC. The encoded protein is CASRLLAERQETQYF.

The V call is TRBV5-1, the J call TRBJ2-7; 7 bases align to TRBD1. The CDR3 length is 17 residues. Germline values: CDR1 SGHRS, CDR2 YFSETQ. The junction had 17 bases not matched to a gene; V was cut back by 3 bases and J by 5 bases. CDR3 amino acids: CASSSWMGETGTDEQYF. As DNA, the CDR3 is TGCGCCAGCAGCTCCTGGATGGGAGAGACAGGGACGGACGAGCAGTACTTC.

V and J are TRBV29-1 and TRBJ2-3; D is undetermined. Germline V CDR1 and CDR2: SQVTM, ANQGSEA. This CDR3 is 12 amino acids long. Deletions cut 6 bases from V and 0 bases from J, with 7 bases between. This CDR3 is CSVLLSTDTQYF. CDR3 bases: TGCAGCGTCCTTTTAAGCACAGATACGCAGTATTTT.

The CDR3 DNA follows: TGCAGCGTTGGGAGCGAGATCGACACAGATACGCAGTATTTT. Translating gives CSVGSEIDTDTQYF. The V call is TRBV29-1, the J call TRBJ2-3; no reliable D call. This CDR3 is 14 amino acids long. Trimming left V 4 bases short and J 2 bases short, with 13 bases between. Germline V CDR1 and CDR2: SQVTM, ANQGSEA.

The CDR3 spells CASSQDTSTQETQYF. As DNA, the CDR3 is TGCGCCAGCAGCCAAGATACTAGTACCCAAGAGACCCAGTACTTC. V gene TRBV4-3 combines with J gene TRBJ2-5, with D possibly matching TRBD2 (5 bases). V was clipped by 0 bases and J by 1 base, with 9 bases between them. This CDR3 region has 15 residues. Germline V gene data show CDR1 as LGHNA and CDR2 as YSLEER.

The J gene is TRBJ2-5, the V gene TRBV7-6, with D tentatively TRBD2 (6 bases). The CDR3 totals 14 residues. The germline V gene has CDR1 SGHVS and CDR2 FNYEAQ. Trimming removed 1 base from V and 5 bases from J, with 11 bases in between. The CDR3 region has the DNA TGTGCCAGCAGCTTAGTTGCGGGGAGGGAGACCCAGTACTTC. Amino acid sequence: CASSLVAGRETQYF. The full variable domain, in which reference TRBV7-6 and TRBJ2-5 provide the parts outside the CDR3, is GAGVSQSPRYKVTKRGQDVALRCDPISGHVSLYWYRQALGQGPEFLTYFNYEAQQDKSGLPNDRFSAERPEGSISTLTIQRTEQRDSAMYRCASSLVAGRETQYFGPGTRLLVL.

In this sample, this clonotype turned up once. This chain joins TRBV6-5 and TRBJ1-2; TRBD1 might be the D (6 bases). V lost 4 bases and J lost 2, with 11 bases in between. The germline V gene has CDR1 MNHEY and CDR2 SVGAGI. The CDR3 totals 14 residues. In DNA form, the CDR3 reads TGTGCCAGCAGTTTCGCAGGGGTCAACTATGGCTACACCTTC. Translation: CASSFAGVNYGYTF.

The CDR3 loop is CAKRSGAGYTF. CDR3 DNA sequence: TGTGCAAAAAGATCGGGGGCTGGCTACACCTTC. The chain couples TRBV30 to TRBJ1-2; tentatively, D is TRBD1 (6 bases). Germline V gene sequence: CDR1 GTSNPN, CDR2 SVGIG (reference sequence). The CDR3 runs to 11 residues. Looking up the rest from reference TRBV30 and TRBJ1-2 gives the full variable domain: SQTIHQWPATLVQPVGSPLSLECTVEGTSNPNLYWYRQAAGRGLQLLFYSVGIGQISSEVPQNLSASRPQDRQFILSSKKLLLSDSGFYLCAKRSGAGYTFGSGTRLTVV.

This rearrangement joins TRBV13 to TRBJ2-1, with 7 bases fitting TRBD2. CDR3 length: 15 amino acids. Trimming removed 2 bases from V and 9 bases from J; junction bases left unmatched: 10. Germline values: CDR1 PRHDT, CDR2 FYEKMQ (reference sequence). CDR3 coding DNA: TGTGCCAGCAGCTTAAGACTAGCAGCCCCGGGTGAGCAGTTCTTC. Amino acid sequence: CASSLRLAAPGEQFF.

The chain uses TRBV15 and TRBJ2-3; no clear D gene. The V and J ends lost 2 bases and 6 bases respectively, with 15 bases between them. Per the germline V gene, CDR1 is LNHNV and CDR2 is YYDKDF (reference sequence). The CDR3 sequence is 15 residues long. DNA of the CDR3: TGTGCCACCAGCAGACCCAGTGTATTACCTGATACGCAGTATTTT. This translates into CATSRPSVLPDTQYF.

The V gene is TRBV4-3, the J gene TRBJ2-3; D is uncertain. Per germline, CDR1 LGHNA and CDR2 YSLEER. V lost 0 bases and J lost 4, with 14 bases in between. The CDR3 is made up of 16 amino acids. The chain's CDR3 is CASSQEAWPASDTQYF. In nucleotides, the CDR3 is TGCGCCAGCAGCCAAGAGGCATGGCCGGCTTCAGATACGCAGTATTTT.

The rearrangement joins TRBV29-1 to TRBJ2-7; 8 nucleotides agree with TRBD1. The CDR3 loop spans 15 amino acids. Germline V gene sequence: CDR1 SQVTM, CDR2 ANQGSEA. Trimming removed 5 bases from V and 1 base from J; junction bases left unmatched: 10. The CDR3 is CSVFLPGQASYEQYF. The CDR3 DNA follows: TGCAGCGTTTTCCTCCCGGGACAGGCTTCCTACGAGCAGTACTTC.

This clonotype is a singleton in its sample. This chain uses TRBV20-1 with TRBJ2-1; TRBD1 matches 7 bases. Germline-derived CDR1 and CDR2 are DFQATT and SNEGSKA (reference sequence). The CDR3 is 16 residues long. V gave up 0 bases and J gave up 0 bases; unmatched junction bases: 5. The CDR3 is CSARDQGQSSYNEQFF. CDR3 DNA: TGCAGTGCTAGAGATCAGGGACAGAGCTCCTACAATGAGCAGTTCTTC.

The chain recombines TRBV9 with TRBJ2-2, with no clear D. Trimming cost V 0 bases and J 6 bases, with 15 bases left between them. This CDR3 is 16 amino acids long. Germline V CDR1 and CDR2: SGDLS, YYNGEE. The chain's CDR3 is CASSVVPSSAAGELFF. In DNA form, the CDR3 reads TGTGCCAGCAGCGTAGTGCCGTCTAGTGCGGCCGGGGAGCTGTTTTTT. Full variable domain (outside the CDR3, taken from reference TRBV9 and TRBJ2-2): DSGVTQTPKHLITATGQRVTLRCSPRSGDLSVYWYQQSLDQGLQFLIQYYNGEERAKGNILERFSAQQFPDLHSELNLSSLELGDSALYFCASSVVPSSAAGELFFGEGSRLTVL.

This clonotype was observed a single time. The chain joins TRBV6-5 to TRBJ1-1, with TRBD1 matching 8 bases. CDR3 size: 17 residues. Trimming removed 0 bases from V and 2 bases from J; junction bases left unmatched: 8. Germline-derived CDR1 and CDR2 are MNHEY and SVGAGI. This chain's CDR3 is CASSYSTQGGLNTEAFF. The CDR3 bases are TGTGCCAGCAGTTACTCGACACAGGGGGGACTAAACACTGAAGCTTTCTTT.

The V call is TRBV15, the J call TRBJ2-5; TRBD1 matches 7 bases. V gave up 8 bases and J gave up 2 bases; unmatched junction bases: 5. The germline gives CDR1 LNHNV, CDR2 YYDKDF (reference sequence). This CDR3 contains 13 residues. The CDR3 sequence is CATRDSKQETQYF. The CDR3 DNA follows: TGTGCCACCCGGGACAGCAAGCAAGAGACCCAGTACTTC. Supplemented by reference TRBV15 and TRBJ2-5, the full variable domain reads DAMVIQNPRYQVTQFGKPVTLSCSQTLNHNVMYWYQQKSSQAPKLLFHYYDKDFNNEADTPDNFQSRRPNTSFCFLDIRSPGLGDTAMYLCATRDSKQETQYFGPGTRLLVL.

The chain uses TRBV7-2 and TRBJ1-2; D perhaps matches TRBD1 (6 bases). Per germline, CDR1 SGHTA and CDR2 FQGNSA. V lost 1 base to trimming and J lost 0 bases, with 12 bases between them. The CDR3 is 16 amino acids. The CDR3 DNA is TGTGCCAGCAGCTTAGTTCCAGGGGCAGCTAACTATGGCTACACCTTC. It yields the protein CASSLVPGAANYGYTF.